The TCR beta chain described here comes from a study of blood T cell repertoires in COVID-19. Overall study context: Both acute and convalescent COVID-19 samples were obtained from the United States, Italy and Spain. PBMCs, B-cell-depleted T cells, or T cells provided the cDNA or gDNA that made up the material.

The CDR3 extends over 14 amino acids. With V trimmed by 5 bases and J by 8 bases, 10 bases remained unmatched. Germline loops: CDR1 MDHEN, CDR2 SYDVKM. In Seattle, patients joined the study during active infection and were tracked longitudinally. Original processing notes: For nucleated cells, counts were estimated from reference gene primer amplification. Clones were sequenced by immunoSEQ multiplex PCR, and TCRdb holds only the in-frame ones, with some missing. D and trimming come from the DNA, and the V and J calls and clone size come from that table. The data hold about 160,000 clones, with 75% to 85% observed a single time.

The receptor was isolated from a woman in her sixties or seventies with COVID-19, enrolled during active disease. Specimen: peripheral blood. The chain joins TRBV28 to TRBJ1-2, with TRBD1 matching 8 bases. CDR3 coding DNA: TGTGCCAGCAGTCCGCGACAGGGGAAGAGGGGCTACACCTTC. This encodes CASSPRQGKRGYTF.